The 18 T cell receptor beta chains below all came from one sample that was sequenced in a study of blood T cell repertoires in COVID-19. Sequencing used immunoSEQ multiplex PCR; TCRdb keeps in-frame clones, though not all of them. The data contain about 160,000 clones, approximately 82% of them seen just once; the ten biggest clones take up 20% to 25%. The specimen sequenced was peripheral blood. The receptors derive from an elderly woman with acute or convalescent COVID-19.

As to this clone: This sample also contains other DNA sequences that code for the same CDR3. V and J are TRBV5-4 and TRBJ2-7; 10 positions agree with TRBD1. After removal of 4 bases from V and 4 bases from J, the junction contained 8 bases not matched to a gene. CDR3 length: 15 amino acids. Looked up from germline, CDR1 is SGHNT and CDR2 is YYREEE (reference sequence). The CDR3 sequence: CASSRTGTGVYEQYF. The CDR3 DNA sequence: TGTGCCAGCAGCCGGACCGGGACAGGGGTTTACGAGCAGTACTTC.

This clone showed up just a few times. V gene TRBV19 combines with J gene TRBJ2-7, with D unresolved. CDR1 and CDR2 from the germline V gene are LNHDA and SQIVND (reference sequence). The CDR3 sequence is 14 residues long. V lost 3 bases and J 2 bases, leaving 11 bases between the germline ends. The CDR3 DNA follows: TGTGCCAGTAGTATGCCGGGTTCTCCCTACGAGCAGTACTTC. Translating gives CASSMPGSPYEQYF.

The chain has TRBV24-1 and TRBJ2-5, with 11 bases aligning to TRBD2. The CDR3 consists of 17 residues. V lost 4 bases to trimming and J lost 1 base; unmatched junction nucleotides: 7. Germline lookup yields CDR1 KGHDR and CDR2 SFDVKD. CDR3 residues: CATSDWGTSGAQETQYF. The CDR3 bases are TGTGCCACCAGTGACTGGGGGACTAGCGGAGCCCAAGAGACCCAGTACTTC.

This clone has more than one count but fewer than ten. V gene TRBV5-4 combines with J gene TRBJ2-2; 11 nucleotides match TRBD2. The V gene end was trimmed by 3 bases and the J gene end by 10 bases; junction bases not matched to a gene: 14. The CDR3 has 17 amino acids. Germline CDR1 reads SGHNT; CDR2 reads YYREEE (reference sequence). The CDR3 reads CASSSGLAGGPSEELFF. In DNA, the CDR3 is TGTGCCAGCAGCTCGGGATTAGCGGGAGGGCCTAGCGAGGAGCTGTTTTTT.

The chain recombines TRBV29-1 with TRBJ2-4; 7 positions match TRBD1. Germline CDR1 SQVTM, CDR2 ANQGSEA. The CDR3 runs 16 residues. J was trimmed by 7 bases and V by 6 bases; bases with no gene match: 18. Here the CDR3 reads CSVSLGTDLVGNIQYF. In DNA form, the CDR3 reads TGCAGCGTCTCTCTTGGGACAGACCTAGTAGGGAACATTCAGTACTTC.

The V gene is TRBV6-6, the J gene TRBJ1-2; 10 bases map to TRBD1. The CDR3 contains 15 residues. Losses at the gene ends were 8 bases for V and 3 bases for J; bases not matched to a gene: 9. CDR1 is MNHNY, CDR2 SVGAGI, per germline (reference sequence). CDR3 residues: CASRLGQGTHYGYTF. The DNA of the CDR3 is TGTGCCAGCCGTCTGGGACAGGGGACGCACTATGGCTACACCTTC.

V and J are TRBV28 and TRBJ1-5; D is ambiguous. The V gene lost 7 bases and the J gene lost 3 bases, with 19 bases spanning the gap. This CDR3 is 16 amino acids long. Germline V gives CDR1 MDHEN, CDR2 SYDVKM. The CDR3 protein is CASTNPTRVPNQPQHF. CDR3 DNA: TGTGCCAGCACGAACCCCACTCGGGTCCCCAATCAGCCCCAGCATTTT.

The chain carries TRBV19 and TRBJ1-2; TRBD1 matches 12 bases. Germline assignment: CDR1 LNHDA and CDR2 SQIVND (reference sequence). Germline trimming cut 5 bases from V and 2 bases from J; bases unmatched to any gene: 9. This CDR3 comprises 17 residues. The CDR3 nucleotides read TGTGCCAGTAGTCTCGCCGGGACAGGGGGCCAGAACTATGGCTACACCTTC. This encodes CASSLAGTGGQNYGYTF. The variable domain in full, completed from reference TRBV19 and TRBJ1-2, reads DGGITQSPKYLFRKEGQNVTLSCEQNLNHDAMYWYRQDPGQGLRLIYYSQIVNDFQKGDIAEGYSVSREKKESFPLTVTSAQKNPTAFYLCASSLAGTGGQNYGYTFGSGTRLTVV.

V and J are TRBV7-9 and TRBJ1-1, with no clear D. V was pared by 6 bases and J by 4 bases, with 15 bases between. This CDR3 comprises 14 residues. Per the germline V gene, CDR1 is SEHNR and CDR2 is FQNEAQ (reference sequence). CDR3 in DNA: TGTGCCAGCAGACACGTTAGCGAGGCCACTGAAGCTTTCTTT. Encoded protein: CASRHVSEATEAFF.

V and J are TRBV12-5 and TRBJ2-1, with 7 nucleotides matching TRBD2. V lost 7 bases and J lost 3; bases outside the gene matches: 6. The CDR3 is 14 residues long. The V gene's germline CDR1 is LGHNT and CDR2 FRNRAP. CDR3 bases: TGTGCTAGTGCAATTATAGCGGGCTACAATGAGCAGTTCTTC. Translated: CASAIIAGYNEQFF.

This clone was seen only a few times. The chain joins TRBV5-1 to TRBJ1-3; D is possibly TRBD1 (5 bases). The germline CDR1 and CDR2 sequences are SGHRS and YFSETQ. V lost 5 bases and J 1 base, leaving 10 bases between the germline ends. This CDR3 comprises 14 residues. The CDR3 bases are TGCGCCAGCAGGGACACCTATTCTGGAAACACCATATATTTT. Protein sequence: CASRDTYSGNTIYF.

The gene calls are TRBV7-9 and TRBJ2-2; tentatively, D is TRBD2 (5 bases). This CDR3 has 16 amino acids. The germline CDR1 and CDR2 sequences are SEHNR and FQNEAQ (reference sequence). V shed 5 bases and J shed 2 bases, with 15 bases lying between them. The CDR3 sequence: CASSPGDRGNTGELFF. In nucleotides, the CDR3 is TGTGCCAGCAGCCCGGGTGATCGGGGAAACACCGGGGAGCTGTTTTTT.

J is TRBJ2-5 and V is TRBV29-1; TRBD2 might be the D (5 bases). The CDR3 is made up of 12 amino acids. CDR1 and CDR2 (germline): SQVTM, ANQGSEA. V gave up 4 bases and J gave up 5 bases, with 11 bases separating them. CDR3 nucleotides: TGCAGCGTTGTGACTTGGAGGGAGACCCAGTACTTC. Protein product: CSVVTWRETQYF.

The V call is TRBV6-5, the J call TRBJ1-4; D not certain. Germline loops: CDR1 MNHEY, CDR2 SVGAGI. The CDR3 contains 13 residues. The V and J ends lost 4 bases and 12 bases respectively, with 15 bases between them. The DNA of the CDR3 is TGTGCCAGCAGTTTCTACGTCGAGGGTGAACTGTTTTTT. Translation: CASSFYVEGELFF.

This rearrangement joins TRBV5-6 to TRBJ2-1; TRBD2 might be the D (5 bases). The germline gives CDR1 SGHDT, CDR2 YYEEEE. Trimming cost V 6 bases and J 8 bases, with 9 bases left between them. The CDR3 runs to 11 residues. CDR3 loop: CASTTRDEQFF. CDR3 DNA: TGTGCCAGCACCACGCGGGATGAGCAGTTCTTC.

This clone turned up a few times. The CDR3 DNA sequence: TGTGCCAGTAGTATTGGACTAGCGGGAGGGTCGGGTCGCGGCTACAATGAGCAGTTCTTC. Its protein is CASSIGLAGGSGRGYNEQFF. The rearrangement links TRBV19 to TRBJ2-1; TRBD2 matches 15 bases. V shed 3 bases, J shed 3 bases, and the junction held 12 bases outside the gene matches. CDR1 and CDR2 from the germline V gene are LNHDA and SQIVND (reference sequence). This CDR3 is 20 amino acids long.

This clone was observed a few times. The chain is built from TRBV5-1 and TRBJ1-1; 8 bases align to TRBD1. The CDR3 has 14 amino acids. CDR1 and CDR2 from the germline V gene are SGHRS and YFSETQ. V shed 0 bases, J shed 7 bases, and the junction held 5 bases outside the gene matches. The CDR3 DNA follows: TGCGCCAGCAGCTTGGGTCAGGGGGCCGGTGAAGCTTTCTTT. Protein product: CASSLGQGAGEAFF.

The table lists this clone with a few counts. V and J are TRBV4-3 and TRBJ1-1; D call uncertain. The CDR3 length is 15 residues. Deletions cut 0 bases from V and 1 base from J, with 9 bases between. Germline assignment: CDR1 LGHNA and CDR2 YSLEER. CDR3: CASSQEGAANTEAFF. The CDR3 nucleotides read TGCGCCAGCAGCCAAGAAGGAGCGGCGAACACTGAAGCTTTCTTT.